Following are 13 T cell receptor beta chains from one sample sequenced in a study of CD8 T cells in ankylosing spondylitis. Using its own MiXCR run on the 5' RACE reads, TCRdb lists one record per CDR3 protein. The top ten hold approximately 4% of the sample, which has 150,000 to 200,000 distinct CDR3 sequences, roughly 18% seen once. The specimen sequenced was blood, either unsorted or a sorted T cell fraction (not recorded which). The receptors derive from a male donor aged 5-30 years with ankylosing spondylitis or in good health (not recorded which).

This clonotype was seen ten or more times. The CDR3 protein is CSVGGGSTGGAGANVLTF. DNA of the CDR3: TGCAGCGTTGGGGGGGGTTCGACAGGGGGAGCGGGGGCCAACGTCCTGACTTTC. The chain recombines TRBV29-1 with TRBJ2-6; TRBD1 matches at 9 bases. CDR3 length equals 18 residues. Germline CDR1 and CDR2: SQVTM and ANQGSEA. Unmatched junction bases numbered 14, after V lost 4 bases and J lost 4 bases.

This clonotype came up a few times. The V gene is TRBV4-2, the J gene TRBJ1-4; D is perhaps TRBD1 (6 bases). CDR1 and CDR2 (germline): LGHNA, YNFKEQ. The CDR3 is 15 amino acids. V was clipped by 0 bases and J by 6 bases, with 11 bases between them. CDR3 nucleotide sequence: TGTGCCAGCAGCCAAGACAGGGGTAGTTATGAAAAACTGTTTTTT. Translated: CASSQDRGSYEKLFF.

This clonotype was observed many times. This rearrangement joins TRBV24-1 to TRBJ2-3; tentatively, D is TRBD2 (6 bases). Trimming shortened V by 4 bases and J by 4 bases, and 11 bases separated the two germline ends. CDR3 length: 14 residues. Germline V CDR1 and CDR2: KGHDR, SFDVKD. CDR3 sequence: CATSDAGRADTQYF. As DNA, the CDR3 is TGTGCCACCAGTGACGCCGGGAGAGCAGATACGCAGTATTTT.

This clonotype was detected many times. The V and J genes are TRBV27 and TRBJ1-3, with D maybe TRBD1 (5 bases). The CDR3 totals 15 residues. V lost 6 bases and J 2 bases, leaving 14 bases between the germline ends. Germline V gene data show CDR1 as MNHEY and CDR2 as SMNVEV (reference sequence). CDR3 sequence (DNA): TGTGCCAGCAGGGCACGTGAGGGGCCTGGAAACACCATATATTTT. Protein sequence: CASRAREGPGNTIYF.

This clonotype was counted a few times. The CDR3 DNA sequence: TGCGCCAGCAGCCCAGGACAGGGTCAAAGCATTCAGTACTTC. Residues: CASSPGQGQSIQYF. The chain recombines TRBV5-1 with TRBJ2-4, with 8 bases fitting TRBD1. Germline CDR1 SGHRS, CDR2 YFSETQ. The CDR3 contains 14 residues. Trimming cost V 4 bases and J 9 bases; bases outside gene matches: 9.

This clonotype was picked up many times. This rearrangement joins TRBV7-9 to TRBJ2-2; D not certain. Trimming removed 3 bases at V and 5 bases at J, with 19 bases between. The length of the CDR3 is 17 residues. Germline V gene data show CDR1 as SEHNR and CDR2 as FQNEAQ (reference sequence). The CDR3 DNA follows: TGTGCCAGCAGCTTCGATCGAAACAATATAGGAACCGGGGAGCTGTTTTTT. Translating it yields CASSFDRNNIGTGELFF.

This clonotype appeared many times. The chain joins TRBV29-1 to TRBJ2-1; unclear D gene. The CDR3 runs to 13 residues. V shed 4 bases and J shed 2 bases, with 9 bases lying between them. The germline gives CDR1 SQVTM, CDR2 ANQGSEA. As DNA, the CDR3 is TGCAGCGTTGCTGTGGTGACCTACAATGAGCAGTTCTTC. This codes for CSVAVVTYNEQFF.

This clonotype has a count of ten or more. V is TRBV27 and J is TRBJ2-3; D could derive from TRBD1 or TRBD2 (6 bases each). The V and J ends lost 5 bases and 2 bases respectively, with 20 bases between them. This CDR3 spans 17 amino acids. Germline CDR1 reads MNHEY; CDR2 reads SMNVEV (reference sequence). CDR3 sequence reads: CASSRSRGRPSTDTQYF. CDR3 sequence (DNA): TGTGCCAGCAGTCGGAGCCGGGGGCGGCCTTCCACAGATACGCAGTATTTT.

The CDR3 coding sequence is TGCGCCAGCAGCTTGGTGTCTAGCGATGAGCAGTTCTTC. Translation gives CASSLVSSDEQFF. The chain is built from TRBV5-1 and TRBJ2-1; D possibly corresponds to TRBD2 (6 bases). The CDR3 spans 13 residues. Trimming stripped 0 bases from V and 8 bases from J, with 9 bases between. Germline V CDR1 and CDR2: SGHRS, YFSETQ.

A few counts support this clonotype. This sequence joins TRBV20-1 and TRBJ2-7; D call uncertain. This CDR3 has 10 residues. Trimming cost V 8 bases and J 2 bases, with 7 bases left between them. Germline CDR1 reads DFQATT; CDR2 reads SNEGSKA (reference sequence). The CDR3 nucleotides read TGCAGTCAAGCCCCCTACGAGCAGTACTTC. Its translation is CSQAPYEQYF.

This clonotype was found many times. The chain links TRBV13 to TRBJ2-2; TRBD2 aligns across 7 bases. This CDR3 comprises 16 residues. Trimming cost V 2 bases and J 4 bases; bases outside gene matches: 7. Germline CDR1 reads PRHDT; CDR2 reads FYEKMQ (reference sequence). This CDR3 is CASSLPLAAATGELFF. The CDR3 nucleotides are TGTGCCAGCAGCTTACCCCTAGCGGCCGCCACCGGGGAGCTGTTTTTT. Full variable domain (outside the CDR3, taken from reference TRBV13 and TRBJ2-2): AAGVIQSPRHLIKEKRETATLKCYPIPRHDTVYWYQQGPGQDPQFLISFYEKMQSDKGSIPDRFSAQQFSDYHSELNMSSLELGDSALYFCASSLPLAAATGELFFGEGSRLTVL.

This clonotype was picked up many times. The rearrangement joins TRBV5-1 to TRBJ2-7; 7 bases map to TRBD2. V dropped 0 bases and J dropped 3; count of bases not matched to a gene: 3. This CDR3 comprises 14 residues. CDR1 is SGHRS, CDR2 YFSETQ, per germline. The CDR3, as DNA: TGCGCCAGCAGCTTGGGGGAGGGATTCTACGAGCAGTACTTC. Translated, it gives CASSLGEGFYEQYF.

This clonotype was detected many times. The chain links TRBV12-3 or TRBV12-4 to TRBJ2-1, with 8 positions matching TRBD1. Trimming removed 5 bases from V and 9 bases from J; junction bases left unmatched: 9. The CDR3 has 14 amino acids. For the CDR3, the DNA is TGTGCCAGCAGTACCGGACAGGGCCCGCGTGAGCAGTTCTTC. Protein product: CASSTGQGPREQFF.